This TCR beta chain stems from a study of T cell responses to AZD1222 COVID-19 vaccine. Study at large: Second-dose groups at about 4 or about 12 weeks were pooled. General study points: CD4 TCRs covered the whole spike, strongest at regions 160-218 and 743-854. The sample set comprised mostly white British donors with more females, and clonal diversity was possibly underestimated. Increases in Spike-specific TCR breadth and depth were seen after two AZD1222 doses.

On this clone itself: The antigen remains undetermined.

V gave up 0 bases and J gave up 0 bases, with 7 bases separating them. From germline, CDR1 is SGHRS and CDR2 YFSETQ. The CDR3 contains 15 residues. Profiled with immunoSEQ multiplex PCR; TCRdb holds only in-frame clones, not every one. The sample records 150,000 to 200,000 clones, over 85% being singletons. The sequencing here drew on peripheral blood, taken on day 0 of AZD1222 vaccination. V is TRBV5-1 and J is TRBJ1-3, with D unresolved. The clonotype comes from an adult in good health. In DNA, the CDR3 is TGCGCCAGCAGCTTGGAGGTAGCCTCTGGAAACACCATATATTTT. Encoded protein: CASSLEVASGNTIYF.